In this sample, the clone carrying this TCR beta chain turned up many times. The target antigen is unknown. Each TCR cDNA molecule bore a unique molecular identifier. TCRdb itself ran the 5' RACE reads through MiXCR, one entry per CDR3 protein. The data hold just under 9,500 distinct CDR3 sequences, with 6.5% to 9% observed a single time. There are 16 residues in the CDR3. Germline V gene data show CDR1 as SGHDT and CDR2 as YYEEEE. With 4 bases removed from V and 2 bases from J, the gap between germline ends came to 16 bases. These data belong to a study of spatial heterogeneity in lung cancer. Time point indicated: sample taken at primary tumor resection. The study's findings and limits: Expanded intratumoral alpha and beta TCR counts tracked tumor mutation counts.

The material sequenced was lung tumor tissue, taken at surgery. The chain couples TRBV5-6 to TRBJ2-1; D is unresolved. This clonotype originated in a male donor with early-stage non-small cell lung cancer. CDR3 sequence: CASSLGIQTTYNEQFF. The CDR3 nucleotides read TGTGCCAGCAGCCTTGGCATCCAGACAACCTACAATGAGCAGTTCTTC.